This TCR beta chain was profiled in a study of post-analysis software for immune sequencing data. About the study: The disease courses covered relapsing-remitting, secondary progressive and progressive-relapsing multiple sclerosis. Findings and limits, study-wide: A few TRBV segments were significantly more frequent in patients than in controls. TRBV5-6, TRBV5-1 and TRBV20-1 were among these segments. Significantly decreased normalized Chao1 diversity was recorded for multiple sclerosis patients relative to controls.

Unique-molecular-identifier-tagged TCR beta cDNA libraries were used. Each batch of 1 to 10 million T cells produced 500,000 to 550,000 cDNA molecules. TCRdb used MiXCR to reprocess the PCR reads, holding one entry per CDR3 protein. The sample has hundreds of thousands of distinct CDR3 sequences, about a third seen once. As to this clonotype: Its antigen is undetermined.

Germline assignment: CDR1 MNHNY and CDR2 SVGAGI (reference sequence). Trimming took 6 bases from V and 8 from J; bases not matched to a gene: 6. This CDR3 is built from 13 residues. Sequencing input: blood. This chain connects TRBV6-6 to TRBJ1-4; 7 positions match TRBD1. This clonotype was sampled from a girl aged 5-17 years with multiple sclerosis. The CDR3 region has the DNA TGTGCCAGCAGCCCCAGGGGGTACGAAAAACTGTTTTTT. Its translation: CASSPRGYEKLFF.